The text below deals with one TCR beta chain. Its matching antigen is unknown. This specimen belongs to a study of radiotherapy plus CTLA-4 blockade in lung cancer. Study-level information: In 18% of patients, objective responses were seen; approximately 30% had disease control.

This CDR3 region has 15 residues. Germline loops: CDR1 LNHDA, CDR2 SQIVND (reference sequence). Trimming removed 1 base at V and 0 bases at J, with 9 bases between. Broader study findings: Early clonal dynamics of blood T cells, together with interferon-beta, were reported as the best response predictor. Among blood TCR repertoires after radiotherapy plus ipilimumab, tumor-derived clones expanded.

The method was immunoSEQ multiplex PCR; TCRdb's version includes in-frame clones alone and lacks a portion of them. The table lists 30,000 to 50,000 clones, approximately 79% of them singletons. The chain uses TRBV19 and TRBJ1-2; D gene unclear. The sample was peripheral blood, taken from a patient treated with radiotherapy plus ipilimumab. This receptor was taken from a human donor with non-small cell lung cancer that progressed on radiotherapy plus ipilimumab. The CDR3 nucleotides read TGTGCCAGTAGTATAGCTGGCGGAGCTAACTATGGCTACACCTTC. Its translation: CASSIAGGANYGYTF.